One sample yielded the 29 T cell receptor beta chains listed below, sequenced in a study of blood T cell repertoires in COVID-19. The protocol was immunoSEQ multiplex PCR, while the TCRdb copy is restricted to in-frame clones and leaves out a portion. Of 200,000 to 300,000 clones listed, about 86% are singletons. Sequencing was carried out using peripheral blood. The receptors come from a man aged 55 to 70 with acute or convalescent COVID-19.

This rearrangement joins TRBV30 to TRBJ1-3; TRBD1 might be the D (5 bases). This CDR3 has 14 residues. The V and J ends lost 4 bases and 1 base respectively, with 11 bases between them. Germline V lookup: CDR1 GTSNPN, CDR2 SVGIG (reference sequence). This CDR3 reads CAWKRQISGNTIYF. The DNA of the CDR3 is TGTGCCTGGAAGCGACAGATTTCTGGAAACACCATATATTTT.

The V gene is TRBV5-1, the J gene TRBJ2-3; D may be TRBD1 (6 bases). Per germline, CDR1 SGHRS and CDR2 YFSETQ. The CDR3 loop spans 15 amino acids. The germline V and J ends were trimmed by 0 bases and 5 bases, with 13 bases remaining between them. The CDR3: CASSLETGWVDTQYF. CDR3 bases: TGCGCCAGCAGCTTGGAGACAGGTTGGGTAGATACGCAGTATTTT.

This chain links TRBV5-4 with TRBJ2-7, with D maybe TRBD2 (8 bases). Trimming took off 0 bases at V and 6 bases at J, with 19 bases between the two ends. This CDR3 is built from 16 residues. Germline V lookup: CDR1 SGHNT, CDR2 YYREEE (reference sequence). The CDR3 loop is CASSLVIGTRGPEQYF. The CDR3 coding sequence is TGTGCCAGCAGCTTGGTTATCGGGACTAGGGGGCCCGAGCAGTACTTC. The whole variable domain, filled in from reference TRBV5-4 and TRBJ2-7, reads ETGVTQSPTHLIKTRGQQVTLRCSSQSGHNTVSWYQQALGQGPQFIFQYYREEENGRGNFPPRFSGLQFPNYSSELNVNALELDDSALYLCASSLVIGTRGPEQYFGPGTRLTVT.

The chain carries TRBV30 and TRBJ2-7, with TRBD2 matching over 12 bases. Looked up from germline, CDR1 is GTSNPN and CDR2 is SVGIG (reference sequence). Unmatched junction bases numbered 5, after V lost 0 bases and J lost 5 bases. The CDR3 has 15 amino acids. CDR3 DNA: TGTGCCTGGAGTGTAGGACTAGCGGGAATGAACGAGCAGTACTTC. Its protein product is CAWSVGLAGMNEQYF. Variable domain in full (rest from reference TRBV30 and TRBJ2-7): SQTIHQWPATLVQPVGSPLSLECTVEGTSNPNLYWYRQAAGRGLQLLFYSVGIGQISSEVPQNLSASRPQDRQFILSSKKLLLSDSGFYLCAWSVGLAGMNEQYFGPGTRLTVT.

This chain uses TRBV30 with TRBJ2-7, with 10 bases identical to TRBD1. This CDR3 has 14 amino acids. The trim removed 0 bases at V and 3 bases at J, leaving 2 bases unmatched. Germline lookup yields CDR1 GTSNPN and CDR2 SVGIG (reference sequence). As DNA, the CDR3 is TGTGCCTGGAGTGTAGACAGGGGGCTCTACGAGCAGTACTTC. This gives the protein CAWSVDRGLYEQYF.

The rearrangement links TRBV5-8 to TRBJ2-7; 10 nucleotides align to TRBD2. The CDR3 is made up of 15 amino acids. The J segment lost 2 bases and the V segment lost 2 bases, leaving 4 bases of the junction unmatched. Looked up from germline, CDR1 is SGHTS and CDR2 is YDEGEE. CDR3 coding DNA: TGTGCCAGCAGCTTCGGACTAGCGGTCACCTACGAGCAGTACTTC. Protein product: CASSFGLAVTYEQYF. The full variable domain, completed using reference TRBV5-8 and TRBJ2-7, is EAGVTQSPTHLIKTRGQQATLRCSPISGHTSVYWYQQALGLGLQFLLWYDEGEERNRGNFPPRFSGRQFPNYSSELNVNALELEDSALYLCASSFGLAVTYEQYFGPGTRLTVT.

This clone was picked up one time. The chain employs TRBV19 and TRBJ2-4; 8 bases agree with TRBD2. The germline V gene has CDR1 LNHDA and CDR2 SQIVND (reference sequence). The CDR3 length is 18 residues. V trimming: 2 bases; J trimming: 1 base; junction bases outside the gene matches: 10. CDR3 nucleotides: TGTGCCAGTAGTATAAAGGGGACTAGGGGTACCGCCAAAAACATTCAGTACTTC. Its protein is CASSIKGTRGTAKNIQYF.

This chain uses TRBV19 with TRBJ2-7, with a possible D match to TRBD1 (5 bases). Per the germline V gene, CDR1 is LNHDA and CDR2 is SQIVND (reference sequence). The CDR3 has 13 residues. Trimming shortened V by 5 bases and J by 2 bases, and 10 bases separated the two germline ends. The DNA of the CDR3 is TGTGCCAGTAGTCTCTCGACAGCCTACGAGCAGTACTTC. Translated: CASSLSTAYEQYF.

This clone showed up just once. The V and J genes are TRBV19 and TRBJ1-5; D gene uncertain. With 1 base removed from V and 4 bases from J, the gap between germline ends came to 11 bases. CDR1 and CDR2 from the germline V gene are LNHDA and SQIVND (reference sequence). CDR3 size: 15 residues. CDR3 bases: TGTGCCAGTAGTATAGGAGGCCAGCCTAATCAGCCCCAGCATTTT. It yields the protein CASSIGGQPNQPQHF.

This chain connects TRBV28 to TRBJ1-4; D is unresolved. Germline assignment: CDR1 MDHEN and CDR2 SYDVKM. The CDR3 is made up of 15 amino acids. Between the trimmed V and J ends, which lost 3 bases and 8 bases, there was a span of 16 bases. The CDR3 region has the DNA TGTGCCAGCAGTTTTATCGGAGGAGGAGAGGAAAAACTGTTTTTT. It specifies CASSFIGGGEEKLFF.

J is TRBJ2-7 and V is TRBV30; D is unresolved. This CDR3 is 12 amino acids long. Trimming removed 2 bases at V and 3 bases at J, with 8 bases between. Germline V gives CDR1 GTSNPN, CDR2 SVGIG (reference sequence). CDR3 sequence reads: CAWSLDRYEQYF. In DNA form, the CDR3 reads TGTGCCTGGAGTCTAGATCGCTACGAGCAGTACTTC.

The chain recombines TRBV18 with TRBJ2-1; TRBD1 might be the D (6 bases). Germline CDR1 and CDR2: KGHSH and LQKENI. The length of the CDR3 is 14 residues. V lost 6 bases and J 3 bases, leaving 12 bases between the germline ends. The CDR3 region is CASSKGERYNEQFF. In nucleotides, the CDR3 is TGTGCCAGCTCGAAGGGGGAACGCTACAATGAGCAGTTCTTC.

CDR3 sequence: CAWSLSYEQYF. DNA of the CDR3: TGTGCCTGGAGTCTCTCCTACGAGCAGTACTTC. The V gene is TRBV30, the J gene TRBJ2-7; D is ambiguous. The CDR3 consists of 11 residues. Germline values: CDR1 GTSNPN, CDR2 SVGIG (reference sequence). With 2 bases removed from V and 0 bases from J, the gap between germline ends came to 2 bases.

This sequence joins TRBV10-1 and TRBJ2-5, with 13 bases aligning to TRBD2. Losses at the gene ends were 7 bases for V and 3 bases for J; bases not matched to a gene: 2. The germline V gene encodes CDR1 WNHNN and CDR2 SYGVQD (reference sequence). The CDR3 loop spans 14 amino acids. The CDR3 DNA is TGCGCCAGCACCGGGACTAGCGGGAAAGAGACCCAGTACTTC. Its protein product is CASTGTSGKETQYF.

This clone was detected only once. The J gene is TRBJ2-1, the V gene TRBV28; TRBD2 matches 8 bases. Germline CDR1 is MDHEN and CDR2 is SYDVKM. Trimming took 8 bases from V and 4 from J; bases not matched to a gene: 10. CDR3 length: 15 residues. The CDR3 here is CASRKSGSGYNEQFF. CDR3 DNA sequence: TGTGCCAGCCGAAAAAGCGGGAGCGGTTACAATGAGCAGTTCTTC. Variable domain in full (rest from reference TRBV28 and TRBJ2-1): DVKVTQSSRYLVKRTGEKVFLECVQDMDHENMFWYRQDPGLGLRLIYFSYDVKMKEKGDIPEGYSVSREKKERFSLILESASTNQTSMYLCASRKSGSGYNEQFFGPGTRLTVL.

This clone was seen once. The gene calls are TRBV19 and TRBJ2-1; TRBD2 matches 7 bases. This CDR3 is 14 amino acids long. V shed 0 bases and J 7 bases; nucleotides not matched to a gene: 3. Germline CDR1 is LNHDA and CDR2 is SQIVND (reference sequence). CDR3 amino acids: CASSIERTRNEQFF. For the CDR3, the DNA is TGTGCCAGTAGTATAGAGAGGACTAGAAATGAGCAGTTCTTC.

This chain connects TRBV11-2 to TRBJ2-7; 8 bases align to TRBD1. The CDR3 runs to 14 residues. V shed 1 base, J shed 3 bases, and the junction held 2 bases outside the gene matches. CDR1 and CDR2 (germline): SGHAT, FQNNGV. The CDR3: CASSLGTGLYEQYF. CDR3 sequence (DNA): TGTGCCAGCAGCTTAGGGACAGGGCTCTACGAGCAGTACTTC.

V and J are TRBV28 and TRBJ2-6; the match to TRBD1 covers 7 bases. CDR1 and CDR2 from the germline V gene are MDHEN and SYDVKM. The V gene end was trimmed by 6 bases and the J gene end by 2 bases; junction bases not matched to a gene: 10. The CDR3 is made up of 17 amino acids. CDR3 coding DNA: TGTGCCAGCAGGCCAACTACAGGGGTTACTGGGGCCAACGTCCTGACTTTC. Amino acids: CASRPTTGVTGANVLTF.

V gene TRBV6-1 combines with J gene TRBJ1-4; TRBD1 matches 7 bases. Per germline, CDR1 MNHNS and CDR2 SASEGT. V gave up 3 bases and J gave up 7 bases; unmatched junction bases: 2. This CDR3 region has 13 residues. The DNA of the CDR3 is TGTGCCAGCAGTGAGGACAGGCTTGAAAAACTGTTTTTT. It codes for CASSEDRLEKLFF.

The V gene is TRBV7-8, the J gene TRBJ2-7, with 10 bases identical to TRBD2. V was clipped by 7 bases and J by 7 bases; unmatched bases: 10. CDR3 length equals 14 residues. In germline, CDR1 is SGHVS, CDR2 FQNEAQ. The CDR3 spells CASKRAGGPGEQYF. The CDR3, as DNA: TGTGCCAGCAAAAGAGCGGGAGGGCCGGGGGAGCAGTACTTC.

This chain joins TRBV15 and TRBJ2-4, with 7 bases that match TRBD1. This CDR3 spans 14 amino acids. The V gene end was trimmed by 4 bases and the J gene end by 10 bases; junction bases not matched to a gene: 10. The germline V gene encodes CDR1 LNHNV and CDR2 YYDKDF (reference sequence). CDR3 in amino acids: CATSTRQGDGIQYF. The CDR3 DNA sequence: TGTGCCACCAGCACGAGACAGGGTGACGGGATTCAGTACTTC.

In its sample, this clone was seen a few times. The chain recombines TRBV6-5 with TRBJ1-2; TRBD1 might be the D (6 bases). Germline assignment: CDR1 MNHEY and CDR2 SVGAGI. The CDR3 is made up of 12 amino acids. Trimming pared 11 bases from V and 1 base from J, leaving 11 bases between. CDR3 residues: CAAGGGNYGYTF. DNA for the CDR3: TGTGCCGCGGGAGGGGGTAACTATGGCTACACCTTC.

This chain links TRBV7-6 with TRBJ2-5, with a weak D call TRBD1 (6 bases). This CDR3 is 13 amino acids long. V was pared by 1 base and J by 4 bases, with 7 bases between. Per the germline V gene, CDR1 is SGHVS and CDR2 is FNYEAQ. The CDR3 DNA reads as TGTGCCAGCAGCTTAGGACAGGCAGAGACCCAGTACTTC. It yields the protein CASSLGQAETQYF.

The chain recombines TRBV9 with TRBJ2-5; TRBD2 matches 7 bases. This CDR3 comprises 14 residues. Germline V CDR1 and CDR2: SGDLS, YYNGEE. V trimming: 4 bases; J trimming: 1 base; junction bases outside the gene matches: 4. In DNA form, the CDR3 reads TGTGCCAGCAGCCCCGGACTAGGCCAAGAGACCCAGTACTTC. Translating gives CASSPGLGQETQYF.

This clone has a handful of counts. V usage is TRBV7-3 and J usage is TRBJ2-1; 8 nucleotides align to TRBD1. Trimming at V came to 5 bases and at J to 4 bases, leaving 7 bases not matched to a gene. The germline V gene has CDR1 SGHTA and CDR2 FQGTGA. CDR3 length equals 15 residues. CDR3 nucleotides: TGTGCCAGCAGCAGACAGGGACAGGAGTACAATGAGCAGTTCTTC. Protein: CASSRQGQEYNEQFF.

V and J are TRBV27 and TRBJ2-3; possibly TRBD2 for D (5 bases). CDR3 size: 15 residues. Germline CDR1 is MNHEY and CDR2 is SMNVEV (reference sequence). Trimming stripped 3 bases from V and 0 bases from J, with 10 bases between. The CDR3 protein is CASSLSAASTDTQYF. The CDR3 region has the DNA TGTGCCAGCAGTTTGTCAGCGGCTAGCACAGATACGCAGTATTTT.

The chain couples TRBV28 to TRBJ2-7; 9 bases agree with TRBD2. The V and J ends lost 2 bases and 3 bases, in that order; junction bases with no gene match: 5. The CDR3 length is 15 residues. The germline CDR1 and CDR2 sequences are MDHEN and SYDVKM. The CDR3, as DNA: TGTGCCAGCAGTTTAGAGGGACTAGCCTTCTACGAGCAGTACTTC. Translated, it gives CASSLEGLAFYEQYF.

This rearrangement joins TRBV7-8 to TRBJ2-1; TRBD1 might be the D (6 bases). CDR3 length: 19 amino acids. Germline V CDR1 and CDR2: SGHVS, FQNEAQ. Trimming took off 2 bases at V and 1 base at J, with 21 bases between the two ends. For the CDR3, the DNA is TGTGCCAGCAGCTTATACGCAGGGGATACCCGCTTATCCTACAATGAGCAGTTCTTC. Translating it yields CASSLYAGDTRLSYNEQFF.

In DNA, the CDR3 is TGCAGCGTTGATTACGGGACAGGGGTTTACACTGAAGCTTTCTTT. This encodes CSVDYGTGVYTEAFF. The chain combines TRBV29-1 with TRBJ1-1; TRBD1 agrees at 10 bases. The trim removed 3 bases at V and 3 bases at J, leaving 7 bases unmatched. This CDR3 contains 15 residues. The V gene's germline CDR1 is SQVTM and CDR2 ANQGSEA.